The 5 T cell receptor beta chains below come from one sample, sequenced in a study of blood T cell repertoires in COVID-19. Measured with immunoSEQ multiplex PCR; TCRdb has only the in-frame clones, and not every one. The sample lists 250,000 or so clones; 90% were seen once. Source material: peripheral blood. The receptors here all came from a woman aged 55-69 years with COVID-19, enrolled during active disease.

This rearrangement joins TRBV30 to TRBJ1-2; a weak D match, TRBD1 (5 bases). V dropped 8 bases and J dropped 4 bases, with 14 bases sitting between them. Germline assignment: CDR1 GTSNPN and CDR2 SVGIG (reference sequence). The CDR3 extends over 12 amino acids. In DNA form, the CDR3 reads TGTGCCCTATCAGGGTCAAGCTATGGCTACACCTTC. Protein: CALSGSSYGYTF.

In this sample, this clone turned up many times. The chain is built from TRBV6-2 or TRBV6-3 and TRBJ1-2; TRBD1 is a possible D gene (5 bases). V shed 4 bases and J shed 4 bases, with 16 bases lying between them. CDR1 is MNHEY and CDR2 is SVGEGT in the germline V gene. The CDR3 runs to 15 residues. The DNA of the CDR3 is TGTGCCAGCAGTTGGCGGGGCATCCTCCGCTATGGCTACACCTTC. Translating gives CASSWRGILRYGYTF.

This chain links TRBV27 with TRBJ1-6, with D unresolved. The germline CDR1 and CDR2 sequences are MNHEY and SMNVEV (reference sequence). V was shortened by 2 bases and J by 9 bases, with 11 bases between the two germline ends. This CDR3 comprises 14 residues. The CDR3 loop reads CASSLQYRGSPLHF. CDR3 bases: TGTGCCAGCAGTTTACAGTATCGGGGTTCACCCCTCCACTTT.

The rearrangement uses TRBV7-2 and TRBJ1-1; D unresolved. V gave up 1 base and J gave up 3 bases, with 12 bases separating them. Germline V gene sequence: CDR1 SGHTA, CDR2 FQGNSA. The CDR3 sequence is 15 residues long. CDR3 sequence (DNA): TGTGCCAGCAGCTTAGTAAAGGGCGGGTACACTGAAGCTTTCTTT. Its translation: CASSLVKGGYTEAFF.

This sequence joins TRBV19 and TRBJ2-1, with 7 bases identical to TRBD1. J was trimmed by 8 bases and V by 2 bases; bases with no gene match: 9. Germline CDR1 is LNHDA and CDR2 is SQIVND (reference sequence). CDR3 size: 15 residues. The DNA of the CDR3 is TGTGCCAGTAGTATAAGGAGAGGGGGCGGCGATGAGCAGTTCTTC. Protein product: CASSIRRGGGDEQFF. Full variable domain (missing parts from reference TRBV19 and TRBJ2-1): DGGITQSPKYLFRKEGQNVTLSCEQNLNHDAMYWYRQDPGQGLRLIYYSQIVNDFQKGDIAEGYSVSREKKESFPLTVTSAQKNPTAFYLCASSIRRGGGDEQFFGPGTRLTVL.